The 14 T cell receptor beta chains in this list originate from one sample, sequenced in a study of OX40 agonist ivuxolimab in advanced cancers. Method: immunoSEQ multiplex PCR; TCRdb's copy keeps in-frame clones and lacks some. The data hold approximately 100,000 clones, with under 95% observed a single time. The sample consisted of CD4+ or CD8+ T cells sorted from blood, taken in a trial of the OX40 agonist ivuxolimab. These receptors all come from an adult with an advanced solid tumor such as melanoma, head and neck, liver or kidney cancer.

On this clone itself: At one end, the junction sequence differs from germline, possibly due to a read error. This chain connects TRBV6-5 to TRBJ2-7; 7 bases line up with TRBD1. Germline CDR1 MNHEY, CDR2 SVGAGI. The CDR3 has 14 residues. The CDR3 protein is CASSLDRVSHEQYF. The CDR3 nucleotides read TGTGCCAGCAGCCTCGACAGGGTCTCCCACGAGCAGTACTTC.

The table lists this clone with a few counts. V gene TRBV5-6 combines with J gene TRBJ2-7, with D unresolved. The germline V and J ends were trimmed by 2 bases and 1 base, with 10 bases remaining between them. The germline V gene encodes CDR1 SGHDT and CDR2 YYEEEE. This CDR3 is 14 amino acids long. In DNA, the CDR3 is TGTGCCAGCAGCTTAGACCGAGTTTCCTACGAGCAGTACTTC. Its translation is CASSLDRVSYEQYF.

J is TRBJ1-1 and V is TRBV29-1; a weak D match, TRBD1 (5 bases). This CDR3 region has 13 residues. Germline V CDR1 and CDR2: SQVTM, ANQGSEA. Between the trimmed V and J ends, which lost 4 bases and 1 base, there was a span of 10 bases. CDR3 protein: CSVGDGENTEAFF. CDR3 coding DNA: TGCAGCGTTGGGGACGGGGAGAACACTGAAGCTTTCTTT.

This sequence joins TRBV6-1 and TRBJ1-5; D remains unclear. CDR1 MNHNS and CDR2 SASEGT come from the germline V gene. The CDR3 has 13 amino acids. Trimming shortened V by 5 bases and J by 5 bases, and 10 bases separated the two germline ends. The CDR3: CASSYRVDQPQHF. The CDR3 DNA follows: TGTGCCAGCAGTTATAGGGTAGATCAGCCCCAGCATTTT.

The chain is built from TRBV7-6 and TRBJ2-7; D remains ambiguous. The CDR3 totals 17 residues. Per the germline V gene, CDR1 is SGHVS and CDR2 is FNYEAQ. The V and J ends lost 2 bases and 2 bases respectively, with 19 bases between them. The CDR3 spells CASSLNPPWGMAYEQYF. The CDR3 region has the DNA TGTGCCAGCAGCTTAAACCCCCCATGGGGAATGGCCTACGAGCAGTACTTC. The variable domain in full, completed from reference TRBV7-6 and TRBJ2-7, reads GAGVSQSPRYKVTKRGQDVALRCDPISGHVSLYWYRQALGQGPEFLTYFNYEAQQDKSGLPNDRFSAERPEGSISTLTIQRTEQRDSAMYRCASSLNPPWGMAYEQYFGPGTRLTVT.

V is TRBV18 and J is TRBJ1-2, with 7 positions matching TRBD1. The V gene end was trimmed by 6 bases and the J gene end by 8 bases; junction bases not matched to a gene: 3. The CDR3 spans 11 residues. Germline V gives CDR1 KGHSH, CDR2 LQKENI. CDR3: CASSRQGGYTF. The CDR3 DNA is TGTGCCAGCTCTCGACAGGGAGGCTACACCTTC.

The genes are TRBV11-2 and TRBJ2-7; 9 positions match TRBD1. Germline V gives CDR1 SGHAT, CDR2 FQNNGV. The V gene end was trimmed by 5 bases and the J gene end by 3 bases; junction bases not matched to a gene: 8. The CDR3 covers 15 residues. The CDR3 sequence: CASSRTDRGFYEQYF. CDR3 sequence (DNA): TGTGCCAGCAGCCGAACGGACAGGGGATTCTACGAGCAGTACTTC.

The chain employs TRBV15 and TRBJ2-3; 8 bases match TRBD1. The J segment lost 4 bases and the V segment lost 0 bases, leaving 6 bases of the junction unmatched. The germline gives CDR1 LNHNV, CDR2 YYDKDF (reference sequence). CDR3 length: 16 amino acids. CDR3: CATSRDQGARADTQYF. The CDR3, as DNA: TGTGCCACCAGCAGAGACCAGGGGGCACGGGCAGATACGCAGTATTTT.

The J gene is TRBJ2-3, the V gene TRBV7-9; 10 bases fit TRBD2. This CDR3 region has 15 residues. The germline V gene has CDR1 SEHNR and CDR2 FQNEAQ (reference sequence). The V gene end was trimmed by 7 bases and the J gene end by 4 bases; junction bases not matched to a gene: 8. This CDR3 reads CASTFVAGGPDTQYF. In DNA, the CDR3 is TGTGCCAGCACCTTCGTAGCGGGGGGCCCAGATACGCAGTATTTT.

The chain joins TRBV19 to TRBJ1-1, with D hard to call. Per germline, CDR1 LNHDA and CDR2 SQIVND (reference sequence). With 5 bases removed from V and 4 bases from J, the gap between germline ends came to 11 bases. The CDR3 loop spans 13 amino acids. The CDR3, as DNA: TGTGCCAGTAGTGTGTACGGCGGCACTGAAGCTTTCTTT. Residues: CASSVYGGTEAFF.

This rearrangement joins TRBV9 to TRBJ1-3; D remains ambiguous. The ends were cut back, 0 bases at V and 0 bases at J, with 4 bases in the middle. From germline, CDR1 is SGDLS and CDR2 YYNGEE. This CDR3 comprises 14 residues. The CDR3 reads CASSVGNSGNTIYF. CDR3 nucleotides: TGTGCCAGCAGCGTAGGGAACTCTGGAAACACCATATATTTT.

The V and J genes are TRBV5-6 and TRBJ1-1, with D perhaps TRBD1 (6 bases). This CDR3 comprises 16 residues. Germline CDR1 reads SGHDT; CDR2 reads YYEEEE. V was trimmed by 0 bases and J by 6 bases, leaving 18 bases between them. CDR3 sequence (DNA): TGTGCCAGCAGCTTGGCGGGTGCCCAGGGGATATCTGAAGCTTTCTTT. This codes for CASSLAGAQGISEAFF.

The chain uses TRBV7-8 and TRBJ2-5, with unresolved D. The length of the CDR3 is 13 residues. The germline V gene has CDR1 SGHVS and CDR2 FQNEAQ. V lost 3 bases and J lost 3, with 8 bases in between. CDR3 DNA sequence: TGTGCCAGCAGCTTGGTCGGAAAAGAGACCCAGTACTTC. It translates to CASSLVGKETQYF.

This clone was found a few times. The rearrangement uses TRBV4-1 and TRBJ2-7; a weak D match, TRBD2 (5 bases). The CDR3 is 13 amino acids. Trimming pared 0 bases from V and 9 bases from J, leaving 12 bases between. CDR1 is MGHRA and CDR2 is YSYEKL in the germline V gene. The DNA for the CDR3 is TGCGCCAGCAGCCAAGATGGACTCGTCACGCAGTACTTC. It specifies CASSQDGLVTQYF.